Listed below are T cell receptor beta chains from one sample, sequenced in a study of metastatic and nonmetastatic thyroid tumors. TCRdb called clones again from the PCR reads with MiXCR. The data contain 40,000 or so clones, approximately 20% of them singletons. Material for sequencing was blood. The receptors here all came from a female donor with papillary thyroid cancer or a benign thyroid nodule (not recorded which). Some clones in this sample may be carry-over from other donors' samples. CDR3s include the opening cysteine and the closing phenylalanine or tryptophan. A D gene is named only where the DNA matches it firmly. Clone sizes are given selectively: once, few, many, or a class where the clone is expanded.

V gene	clone size	D gene	CDR3 length	J gene	CDR3 DNA	CDR3 protein
TRBV5-1	once	-	15	TRBJ2-3	TGCGCCAGCAGCTTGGCCCACATTGCGGGAGATACGCAGTATTTT	CASSLAHIAGDTQYF
TRBV24-1	few	-	13	TRBJ2-3	TGTGCCACCAGTGACCTGGAATCCGATACGCAGTATTTT	CATSDLESDTQYF
TRBV5-1	once	-	15	TRBJ2-2	TGCGCCAGCAGCAAGACATCCTCCAACACCTGGGAGCTGTTTTTT	CASSKTSSNTWELFF
TRBV12-3/TRBV12-4	many	-	13	TRBJ1-4	TGTGCCAGCCAGGACAGCTCTGATGAAAAACTGTTTTTT	CASQDSSDEKLFF
TRBV6-2/TRBV6-3	many	-	14	TRBJ2-5	TGTGCCAGCAGCCCCGGGGTGTACCAAGAGACCCAGTACTTC	CASSPGVYQETQYF
TRBV20-1	many	TRBD2	18	TRBJ2-3	TGCAGTGCCCGTGGAGGGGATAAAGCGGGAGGCCCCACAGATACGCAGTATTTT	CSARGGDKAGGPTDTQYF
TRBV5-5	once	-	11	TRBJ2-7	TGTGCCAGCAACTTAGCGATCGAGCAGTACTTC	CASNLAIEQYF
TRBV6-1	-	-	12	TRBJ1-6	TGTGCCAGCACCCTCGGTAATTCACCCCTCCACTTT	CASTLGNSPLHF
TRBV19	few	TRBD1	15	TRBJ2-3	TGTGCCACCAGGGGGAAGGACCCGTCACGAGATACGCAGTATTTT	CATRGKDPSRDTQYF
TRBV6-2/TRBV6-3	-	TRBD1	16	TRBJ1-6	TGTGCCAGCACCCCGGGTTGGGACAGCTTTAATTCACCCCTCCACTTT	CASTPGWDSFNSPLHF
TRBV28	medium-sized	-	15	TRBJ1-2	TGTGCCAGCAGTTTTATTGACATCCTTACCTATGGCTACACCTTC	CASSFIDILTYGYTF
TRBV4-1	-	TRBD1	16	TRBJ2-3	TGCGCCAGCAGCCACTTTGGACAGGCGGATCGGGATACGCAGTATTTT	CASSHFGQADRDTQYF
TRBV28	many	-	13	TRBJ1-1	TGTGCCAGCATCCAGAGGGTGAACACTGAAGCTTTCTTT	CASIQRVNTEAFF
TRBV5-4	-	-	14	TRBJ2-2	TGTGCCAGCAGCTTGGTCCCGAACACCGGGGAGCTGTTTTTT	CASSLVPNTGELFF
TRBV28	many	-	11	TRBJ1-1	TGTGCCAGCAGTTACAGGCGTGAAGCTTTCTTT	CASSYRREAFF
TRBV6-6	few	-	18	TRBJ1-5	TGTGCCAGTAGCTTCGGCAGGGCCGGGGGTTTTAGCAATCAGCCCCAGCATTTT	CASSFGRAGGFSNQPQHF
TRBV18	many	TRBD1	15	TRBJ2-1	TGTGCCAGCTCACTAACCGGGACAGGGGTAGGTGAGCAGTTCTTC	CASSLTGTGVGEQFF
TRBV6-1	few	TRBD1	14	TRBJ2-3	TGTGCCAGCGGCCCGGGACAGGGTTCAGATACGCAGTATTTT	CASGPGQGSDTQYF
TRBV7-2	many	-	14	TRBJ1-5	TGTGCCAGCAGCCCCGACGGCCTTAATCAGCCCCAGCATTTT	CASSPDGLNQPQHF
TRBV9	many	-	17	TRBJ2-6	TGTGCCAGCAGCGTCGAGGGACGGGAACAGGGGGCCAACGTCCTGACTTTC	CASSVEGREQGANVLTF
TRBV7-9	many	TRBD2	13	TRBJ2-5	TGTGCCAGCAGCCTACTAGCGGGAGAGACCCAGTACTTC	CASSLLAGETQYF
TRBV6-5	few	-	16	TRBJ1-3	TGTGCCAGCAGTTACTCGGATGTAGCGTCTGGAAACACCATATATTTT	CASSYSDVASGNTIYF
TRBV20-1	many	-	14	TRBJ2-7	TGCAGTGCTAGGGGAGGGGGGAGTGGCTACGAGCAGTACTTC	CSARGGGSGYEQYF
TRBV25-1	few	TRBD1	15	TRBJ1-6	TGTGCCAGCATTTCCTCGACAGGGAAGAATTCACCCCTCCACTTT	CASISSTGKNSPLHF
TRBV27	many	-	14	TRBJ2-2	TGTGCCAGCAGTTTGGAGCAGAACACCGGGGAGCTGTTTTTT	CASSLEQNTGELFF
TRBV24-1	many	-	16	TRBJ2-1	TGTGCCACCAGTGATTCCATGGGAATCAGCTACAATGAGCAGTTCTTC	CATSDSMGISYNEQFF
TRBV9	many	-	17	TRBJ2-7	TGTGCCAGCAGCCCGAGTATAGGGGCAGGGTTCGTGTACGAGCAGTACTTC	CASSPSIGAGFVYEQYF
TRBV6-4	many	TRBD2	13	TRBJ2-3	TGTGCCAGCAGTGAGCGGGAGCAAGATACGCAGTATTTT	CASSEREQDTQYF
TRBV20-1	-	-	14	TRBJ1-1	TGCATTTTGTGCAACCTGGCGAGTAACACTGAAGCTTTCTTT	CILCNLASNTEAFF
TRBV20-1	many	TRBD1	15	TRBJ2-2	TGCAGTGCTCCGCCGTGGACAGGGCGCACCGGGGAGCTGTTTTTT	CSAPPWTGRTGELFF
TRBV29-1	many	-	11	TRBJ1-1	TGCAGCGTTGAACTTAACACTGAAGCTTTCTTT	CSVELNTEAFF
TRBV24-1	many	TRBD2	15	TRBJ2-3	TGTGCCACCAGTGACCGGGGACTAGTAGCAGATACGCAGTATTTT	CATSDRGLVADTQYF
TRBV11-2	-	-	14	TRBJ1-2	TGTGCCAGCAGTCGGACGGGGGGGGCGCACGGCTACACCTTC	CASSRTGGAHGYTF
TRBV7-2	many	-	13	TRBJ1-2	TGTGCCAGCAGCCCCGGGTTTAACTATGGCTACACCTTC	CASSPGFNYGYTF
TRBV20-1	many	TRBD1	12	TRBJ2-5	TGCAGTGCAACGGGACAGGCGGAGACCCAGTACTTC	CSATGQAETQYF
TRBV7-2	many	-	15	TRBJ2-1	TGTGCCAGCAGCTTAGAAGTGGGAGGGGGCCGAGAGCAGTTCTTC	CASSLEVGGGREQFF
TRBV11-2	-	TRBD1	14	TRBJ2-1	TGTGCCAGCAGCCCTGGACAGGGGGCGGATGAGCAGTTCTTC	CASSPGQGADEQFF
TRBV4-2	many	-	13	TRBJ2-7	TGTGCCAGCAGCCAAGAGAGGAGCTACGAGCAGTACTTC	CASSQERSYEQYF
TRBV29-1	many	-	12	TRBJ2-5	TGCAGCGTTTGGCCCGGAGGTGAGACCCAGTACTTC	CSVWPGGETQYF
TRBV20-1	many	TRBD2	14	TRBJ2-1	TGCAGTGCAAAGATAGCGGGAGGAAGTAATGAGCAGTTCTTC	CSAKIAGGSNEQFF
TRBV7-3	-	-	14	TRBJ2-1	TGTGCCAGCAGCTCGGGACCTATGGGTTATGAGCAGTTCTTC	CASSSGPMGYEQFF
TRBV27	many	TRBD1	13	TRBJ2-5	TGTGCCAGCCGGGGACAGAACCAAGAGACCCAGTACTTC	CASRGQNQETQYF
TRBV11-2	many	-	16	TRBJ2-2	TGTGCCAGCAGCTTAGGGGGAGGTGCGAGCACCGGGGAGCTGTTTTTT	CASSLGGGASTGELFF
TRBV12-3/TRBV12-4	few	-	14	TRBJ2-1	TGTGCCAGCAGGTACATGGGGCTTTACAATGAGCAGTTCTTC	CASRYMGLYNEQFF
TRBV20-1	many	TRBD2	15	TRBJ2-3	TGCAGTGCTAGAGATGGGCGGGAGGGAACAGATACGCAGTATTTT	CSARDGREGTDTQYF
TRBV12-3/TRBV12-4	-	-	15	TRBJ2-7	TGTGCCAGCAGTCCCTTGATGGTGGGTACCTACGAGCAGTACTTC	CASSPLMVGTYEQYF
TRBV5-6	few	-	14	TRBJ1-5	TGTGCCAGCAGCGCAAGAAACACAGGGAGCCTCCTGCATTTT	CASSARNTGSLLHF
TRBV15	few	-	13	TRBJ1-1	TGTGCCACCAGCAGAGATCTAGACACTGAAGCTTTCTTT	CATSRDLDTEAFF
TRBV25-1	many	-	13	TRBJ2-1	TGTGCCAGCAGTGATTGGGACTACAATGAGCAGTTCTTC	CASSDWDYNEQFF
TRBV20-1	-	TRBD1	16	TRBJ1-1	TGCAGTGCTAGAGACCAGTCTCGTACAGGGGACACTGAAGCTTTCTTT	CSARDQSRTGDTEAFF
TRBV28	many	-	14	TRBJ2-4	TGTGCCAGCAGTTTATCGGGCAGGGGTAGCATTCAGTACTTC	CASSLSGRGSIQYF
TRBV20-1	-	TRBD2	18	TRBJ2-1	TGCAGTGCTAGAGATCAGGGACTAGCGGGAGGGCCCTACAATGAGCAGTTCTTC	CSARDQGLAGGPYNEQFF